This T cell receptor beta chain was captured by sequencing in a study of beta chain features in type 1 diabetes. CDR1 LGHNA and CDR2 YNFKEQ come from the germline V gene. This CDR3 comprises 15 residues. V lost 0 bases, J lost 5 bases, and 13 bases lay in between. Concerning this clone itself: The antigen remains undetermined.

Study results and limitations: Researchers could not determine here whether HLA type influences TCRB rearrangement. More deletions and fewer insertions at VDJ junctions were seen in type 1 diabetes patients.

All of the isolated RNA was reverse transcribed, so expressed TCRB transcripts were sequenced. Here immunoSEQ multiplex PCR was the method, and the copy in TCRdb shows in-frame clones only, minus some. The sample contains almost 350,000 clones, approximately 8% of which appear only once. The rearrangement joins TRBV4-2 to TRBJ2-5; weak D call: TRBD2 (5 bases). The source of this sequence is a woman between 18 and 29 years old in good health. The source material was central memory CD4+ T cells from blood. The CDR3 sequence: CASSQDLASWETQYF. CDR3 DNA: TGTGCCAGCAGCCAAGATTTGGCTAGCTGGGAGACCCAGTACTTC.